These 7 T cell receptor beta chains came from one sample sequenced in a study of sequential checkpoint blockade in melanoma. Treatment: randomized to nivolumab then ipilimumab (arm A) or the reverse (arm B). The table came from immunoSEQ multiplex PCR; TCRdb's copy has only in-frame clones and leaves some out. The sample holds over 25,000 clones, 70% to 80% seen once. This sample comprised CD8+ T cells sorted from blood (inferred from file names), obtained from a patient given nivolumab and ipilimumab in sequence. The receptor source for this set is a human donor with melanoma.

Only one count was recorded for this clone. This chain links TRBV5-4 with TRBJ2-7; 7 bases map to TRBD1. The ends lost 4 bases at V and 2 bases at J; junction bases unmatched: 9. The germline V gene has CDR1 SGHNT and CDR2 YYREEE (reference sequence). This CDR3 contains 15 residues. CDR3 residues: CASSPETGNPYEQYF. The CDR3 bases are TGTGCCAGCAGCCCCGAGACAGGGAATCCCTACGAGCAGTACTTC.

The chain recombines TRBV30 with TRBJ2-1, with 7 bases aligning to TRBD1. The CDR3 loop spans 14 amino acids. Trimming at V came to 2 bases and at J to 5 bases, leaving 6 bases not matched to a gene. Germline lookup yields CDR1 GTSNPN and CDR2 SVGIG (reference sequence). The CDR3: CAWSSGQVDNEQFF. The DNA of the CDR3 is TGTGCCTGGAGTTCAGGACAGGTGGACAATGAGCAGTTCTTC. The whole variable domain, filled in from reference TRBV30 and TRBJ2-1, reads SQTIHQWPATLVQPVGSPLSLECTVEGTSNPNLYWYRQAAGRGLQLLFYSVGIGQISSEVPQNLSASRPQDRQFILSSKKLLLSDSGFYLCAWSSGQVDNEQFFGPGTRLTVL.

V gene TRBV2 combines with J gene TRBJ2-1, with TRBD2 matching 8 bases. This CDR3 region has 16 residues. V lost 0 bases to trimming and J lost 8 bases; unmatched junction nucleotides: 9. Germline V CDR1 and CDR2: SNHLY, FYNNEI. CDR3 amino acids: CASSEARGGGRDEQFF. CDR3 sequence (DNA): TGTGCCAGCAGTGAAGCCCGGGGGGGCGGTAGAGATGAGCAGTTCTTC.

By share, this clone counts as medium-sized. The chain employs TRBV30 and TRBJ1-4; 10 nucleotides match TRBD1. Germline V CDR1 and CDR2: GTSNPN, SVGIG (reference sequence). The CDR3 loop spans 15 amino acids. The V and J ends lost 4 bases and 7 bases, in that order; junction bases with no gene match: 9. The CDR3 DNA sequence: TGTGCCTGGACCGCACCGGGACAGGGGTTTGAAAAACTGTTTTTT. Amino acids: CAWTAPGQGFEKLFF.

The rearrangement joins TRBV5-6 to TRBJ2-2, with TRBD1 as a possible D gene (6 bases). Germline V lookup: CDR1 SGHDT, CDR2 YYEEEE. V gave up 0 bases and J gave up 3 bases, with 12 bases separating them. This CDR3 region has 16 residues. CDR3 DNA: TGTGCCAGCAGCTTGGATCGGGACATTTACACCGGGGAGCTGTTTTTT. Amino acid sequence: CASSLDRDIYTGELFF.

The chain links TRBV7-8 to TRBJ2-7, with 8 bases lining up with TRBD2. The germline V gene encodes CDR1 SGHVS and CDR2 FQNEAQ. This CDR3 has 12 residues. With 5 bases clipped from V and 10 bases from J, the junction kept 7 bases outside the gene matches. The CDR3 is CASSPPAGGQYF. In DNA, the CDR3 is TGTGCCAGCAGCCCGCCGGCGGGGGGCCAGTACTTC.

The chain employs TRBV7-9 and TRBJ2-2, with TRBD1 identical over 9 bases. From germline, CDR1 is SEHNR and CDR2 FQNEAQ (reference sequence). After removal of 3 bases from V and 4 bases from J, the junction contained 3 bases not matched to a gene. This CDR3 is built from 15 residues. The CDR3 nucleotides read TGTGCCAGCAGCTTTACAGGGGGCATCACCGGGGAGCTGTTTTTT. This sequence encodes CASSFTGGITGELFF.